This T cell receptor beta chain emerged from a study of blood T cells in healthy people across ages. General study findings and limits: TCR beta diversity was tightly associated with the proportion of naive T cells.

This clonotype has only one observation. Its specificity is unknown. Each sample yielded at least 6 million isolated PBMCs. Using a J-beta primer mix together with a sample-barcoded 5' primer, a second PCR was run for roughly 7 to 12 cycles. TCRdb redid the calling of the 5' RACE reads with MiXCR, one entry per CDR3 protein. Of roughly 680,000 distinct CDR3 sequences listed, about 51% are singletons. This TCR came from an elderly woman in good health. The sequencing input was blood.

The CDR3 sequence is CASGSQGRNQPQHF. The CDR3 DNA follows: TGTGCTAGTGGTTCCCAGGGTCGCAATCAGCCCCAGCATTTT. The J gene is TRBJ1-5, the V gene TRBV12-5; maybe TRBD1 (5 bases). V dropped 4 bases and J dropped 2 bases, with 9 bases sitting between them. Looked up from germline, CDR1 is LGHNT and CDR2 is FRNRAP. This CDR3 is 14 amino acids long.